The rows below give T cell receptor beta chains drawn from one sample of a study of cytomegalovirus exposure and HLA in healthy donors. The repertoire was sequenced with immunoSEQ multiplex PCR; TCRdb's copy has only in-frame clones and lacks some. The sample shows 120,000 or so clones, more than 65% of them seen only once. The sequenced sample was PBMCs. Receptor source: a man aged 18 to 29 in good health and CMV-seropositive. CDR3s include the opening cysteine and the closing phenylalanine or tryptophan. Each record gives: D gene, clone size, J gene, V gene, CDR3 protein, CDR3 DNA. D genes are given only for firm matches. The size field is filled for only some rows; it gives once, few, many or a size class.

D gene: NA
clone size: few
J gene: TRBJ1-4
V gene: TRBV7-2
CDR3 protein: CASSPLSSEVNEKLFF
CDR3 DNA: TGTGCCAGCAGCCCACTCAGTAGCGAGGTTAATGAAAAACTGTTTTTT

D gene: NA
clone size: once
J gene: TRBJ1-1
V gene: TRBV21-1
CDR3 protein: CASSKTFGGAQGAAFF
CDR3 DNA: TGTGCCAGCAGCAAAACGTTTGGGGGGGCCCAAGGGGCGGCTTTCTTT

D gene: NA
clone size: NA
J gene: TRBJ2-7
V gene: TRBV4-3
CDR3 protein: CASSQGTVTYEQYF
CDR3 DNA: TGCGCCAGCAGCCAAGGGACAGTGACGTACGAGCAGTACTTC

D gene: NA
clone size: few
J gene: TRBJ2-2
V gene: TRBV6-5
CDR3 protein: CASMNRGELFF
CDR3 DNA: TGTGCCAGCATGAACAGGGGGGAGCTGTTTTTT

D gene: NA
clone size: once
J gene: TRBJ2-1
V gene: TRBV15
CDR3 protein: CATSRRVSYNEQFF
CDR3 DNA: TGTGCCACCAGCAGGCGGGTTTCCTACAATGAGCAGTTCTTC

D gene: TRBD1
clone size: NA
J gene: TRBJ2-7
V gene: TRBV9
CDR3 protein: CASSLGGTGDYEQYF
CDR3 DNA: TGTGCCAGCAGCTTGGGGGGGACAGGGGATTACGAGCAGTACTTC

D gene: NA
clone size: NA
J gene: TRBJ1-1
V gene: TRBV5-4
CDR3 protein: CASSLMGGSTEAFF
CDR3 DNA: TGTGCCAGCAGCTTGATGGGGGGGAGCACTGAAGCTTTCTTT

D gene: TRBD1
clone size: NA
J gene: TRBJ1-2
V gene: TRBV14
CDR3 protein: CASSPHRGVGGYTF
CDR3 DNA: TGTGCCAGCAGCCCGCACAGGGGAGTGGGAGGCTACACCTTC

D gene: TRBD1
clone size: NA
J gene: TRBJ1-4
V gene: TRBV6-5
CDR3 protein: CASSTGQGGEKLFF
CDR3 DNA: TGTGCCAGCAGTACAGGACAGGGTGGTGAAAAACTGTTTTTT

D gene: TRBD1
clone size: once
J gene: TRBJ2-7
V gene: TRBV4-3
CDR3 protein: CASSQGGQSYEQYF
CDR3 DNA: TGCGCCAGCAGCCAAGGGGGACAGAGCTACGAGCAGTACTTC

D gene: TRBD2
clone size: NA
J gene: TRBJ2-7
V gene: TRBV6-1
CDR3 protein: CASSEATSGNYEQYF
CDR3 DNA: TGTGCCAGCAGTGAAGCAACTAGCGGGAACTACGAGCAGTACTTC

D gene: TRBD2
clone size: NA
J gene: TRBJ2-1
V gene: TRBV10-1
CDR3 protein: CASGLAGTDEQFF
CDR3 DNA: TGCGCCAGCGGACTAGCGGGAACGGATGAGCAGTTCTTC

D gene: NA
clone size: NA
J gene: TRBJ2-6
V gene: TRBV19
CDR3 protein: CASSLRSGANVLTF
CDR3 DNA: TGTGCCAGTAGTCTGCGCTCTGGGGCCAACGTCCTGACTTTC

D gene: NA
clone size: NA
J gene: TRBJ1-1
V gene: TRBV9
CDR3 protein: CASSVETGSSEAFF
CDR3 DNA: TGTGCCAGCAGCGTAGAAACGGGAAGCAGTGAAGCTTTCTTT

D gene: TRBD1
clone size: NA
J gene: TRBJ2-3
V gene: TRBV7-7
CDR3 protein: CASSLGLPGTGDTDTQYF
CDR3 DNA: TGTGCTAGCAGCTTAGGCCTCCCCGGGACAGGGGACACAGATACGCAGTATTTT

D gene: NA
clone size: NA
J gene: TRBJ1-4
V gene: TRBV7-9
CDR3 protein: CASSAGSEKLFF
CDR3 DNA: TGTGCCAGCAGTGCCGGGAGTGAAAAACTGTTTTTT

D gene: TRBD1
clone size: once
J gene: TRBJ1-2
V gene: TRBV7-2
CDR3 protein: CASSFTGTGDSGYTF
CDR3 DNA: TGTGCCAGCAGCTTCACCGGGACAGGAGATAGTGGCTACACCTTC

D gene: NA
clone size: NA
J gene: TRBJ1-5
V gene: TRBV4-1
CDR3 protein: CASSQAQDPGAQPQHF
CDR3 DNA: TGCGCCAGCAGCCAAGCCCAGGATCCAGGGGCTCAGCCCCAGCATTTT

D gene: NA
clone size: NA
J gene: TRBJ2-7
V gene: TRBV7-9
CDR3 protein: CSSSLLRPGLYEQYF
CDR3 DNA: TGTTCCAGCAGCTTATTGAGACCAGGGTTATACGAGCAGTACTTC

D gene: NA
clone size: NA
J gene: TRBJ2-7
V gene: TRBV7-2
CDR3 protein: CASSPSDFYEQYF
CDR3 DNA: TGTGCCAGCAGCCCCTCCGACTTTTACGAGCAGTACTTC

D gene: TRBD1
clone size: once
J gene: TRBJ1-2
V gene: TRBV7-9
CDR3 protein: CASSPGQGYGYTF
CDR3 DNA: TGTGCCAGCAGCCCAGGACAGGGCTATGGCTACACCTTC

D gene: NA
clone size: NA
J gene: TRBJ2-5
V gene: TRBV5-1
CDR3 protein: CASSLGDPQETQYF
CDR3 DNA: TGCGCCAGCAGCTTAGGAGACCCCCAAGAGACCCAGTACTTC

D gene: NA
clone size: few
J gene: TRBJ2-3
V gene: TRBV10-3
CDR3 protein: CAISPDTGTDTQYF
CDR3 DNA: TGTGCCATCAGTCCGGACACCGGCACAGATACGCAGTATTTT

D gene: TRBD2
clone size: NA
J gene: TRBJ2-7
V gene: TRBV6-1
CDR3 protein: CASSDTSGGSYVQYF
CDR3 DNA: TGTGCCAGCAGTGATACTAGCGGAGGCTCCTACGTGCAGTACTTC

D gene: NA
clone size: NA
J gene: TRBJ1-1
V gene: TRBV7-9
CDR3 protein: CASSLELGQESFF
CDR3 DNA: TGTGCCAGCAGCTTAGAGTTGGGTCAGGAATCTTTCTTT

D gene: TRBD1
clone size: NA
J gene: TRBJ2-7
V gene: TRBV6-5
CDR3 protein: CASSRQGNRYEQYF
CDR3 DNA: TGTGCCAGCAGTAGACAGGGAAATCGCTACGAGCAGTACTTC

D gene: TRBD1
clone size: NA
J gene: TRBJ2-7
V gene: TRBV19
CDR3 protein: CASRRQGTTEQYF
CDR3 DNA: TGTGCCAGTAGGAGACAGGGGACGACTGAGCAGTACTTC

D gene: NA
clone size: NA
J gene: TRBJ1-3
V gene: TRBV19
CDR3 protein: CASSSVHSGNTIYF
CDR3 DNA: TGTGCCAGTAGTTCGGTCCACTCTGGAAACACCATATATTTT

D gene: TRBD2
clone size: NA
J gene: TRBJ2-5
V gene: TRBV29-1
CDR3 protein: CSVVGRSSGRTQETQYF
CDR3 DNA: TGCAGCGTTGTCGGGCGATCTAGCGGGAGGACCCAAGAGACCCAGTACTTC

D gene: NA
clone size: NA
J gene: TRBJ2-1
V gene: TRBV4-1
CDR3 protein: CASSLVGVDEQFF
CDR3 DNA: TGCGCCAGCAGCCTAGTGGGAGTCGATGAGCAGTTCTTC

D gene: NA
clone size: NA
J gene: TRBJ1-2
V gene: TRBV5-6
CDR3 protein: CASSLAEGSGYTF
CDR3 DNA: TGTGCCAGCAGCTTGGCCGAGGGTAGTGGCTACACCTTC

D gene: TRBD2
clone size: NA
J gene: TRBJ2-1
V gene: TRBV15
CDR3 protein: CATSRELAGDNEQFF
CDR3 DNA: TGTGCCACCAGCAGAGAGCTAGCGGGAGACAATGAGCAGTTCTTC

D gene: NA
clone size: NA
J gene: TRBJ1-2
V gene: TRBV5-1
CDR3 protein: CASSPWTDYGYTF
CDR3 DNA: TGCGCCAGCAGCCCCTGGACAGACTATGGCTACACCTTC

D gene: TRBD2
clone size: NA
J gene: TRBJ2-6
V gene: TRBV19
CDR3 protein: CASSSGRPSSGANVLTF
CDR3 DNA: TGTGCCAGTTCTAGCGGGAGGCCCTCCTCTGGGGCCAACGTCCTGACTTTC

D gene: TRBD1
clone size: NA
J gene: TRBJ2-7
V gene: TRBV5-1
CDR3 protein: CASSLVLDRVARYEQYF
CDR3 DNA: TGCGCCAGCAGCCTCGTACTGGACAGGGTCGCACGCTACGAGCAGTACTTC

D gene: TRBD1
clone size: once
J gene: TRBJ1-4
V gene: TRBV13
CDR3 protein: CASSPSVGQGAEKLFF
CDR3 DNA: TGTGCCAGCAGCCCCTCTGTGGGACAGGGGGCTGAAAAACTGTTTTTT

D gene: NA
clone size: few
J gene: TRBJ2-2
V gene: TRBV19
CDR3 protein: CASSRLGSITGELFF
CDR3 DNA: TGTGCCAGTAGCCGGTTAGGGAGTATAACCGGGGAGCTGTTTTTT

D gene: NA
clone size: NA
J gene: TRBJ2-1
V gene: TRBV29-1
CDR3 protein: CSVKSEVSYNEQFF
CDR3 DNA: TGCAGCGTTAAATCAGAGGTCTCCTACAATGAGCAGTTCTTC

D gene: TRBD1
clone size: NA
J gene: TRBJ1-6
V gene: TRBV28
CDR3 protein: CARRQGAINSPLHF
CDR3 DNA: TGTGCCAGAAGACAGGGGGCAATTAATTCACCCCTCCACTTT

D gene: TRBD1
clone size: NA
J gene: TRBJ1-1
V gene: TRBV19
CDR3 protein: CASIGRDRGLSEAFF
CDR3 DNA: TGTGCCAGTATCGGTCGAGACAGGGGGCTGTCTGAAGCTTTCTTT

D gene: NA
clone size: NA
J gene: TRBJ2-1
V gene: TRBV6-1
CDR3 protein: CASSEIGEIERSSYNEQFF
CDR3 DNA: TGTGCCAGCAGTGAAATCGGGGAGATCGAAAGAAGCTCCTACAATGAGCAGTTCTTC

D gene: TRBD2
clone size: few
J gene: TRBJ2-1
V gene: TRBV2
CDR3 protein: CASMALARYNEQFF
CDR3 DNA: TGTGCCAGCATGGCACTAGCGAGATACAATGAGCAGTTCTTC

D gene: NA
clone size: NA
J gene: TRBJ2-7
V gene: TRBV10-3
CDR3 protein: CAISVSGNEQYF
CDR3 DNA: TGTGCCATCTCAGTCTCAGGAAACGAGCAGTACTTC

D gene: NA
clone size: NA
J gene: TRBJ2-7
V gene: TRBV6-6
CDR3 protein: CASSPGQRSYEQYF
CDR3 DNA: TGTGCCAGCAGTCCCGGACAGCGCTCCTACGAGCAGTACTTC

D gene: TRBD1
clone size: few
J gene: TRBJ1-5
V gene: TRBV5-8
CDR3 protein: CASSLQGFQPQHF
CDR3 DNA: TGTGCCAGCAGCTTACAGGGGTTCCAGCCCCAGCATTTT

D gene: NA
clone size: NA
J gene: TRBJ1-2
V gene: TRBV30
CDR3 protein: CAWSRDLTNYGYTF
CDR3 DNA: TGTGCCTGGAGTCGGGACTTGACTAACTATGGCTACACCTTC

D gene: TRBD2
clone size: NA
J gene: TRBJ2-3
V gene: TRBV7-9
CDR3 protein: CASSPSSALAEGTDTQYF
CDR3 DNA: TGTGCCAGCAGCCCGAGTTCGGCACTAGCGGAGGGTACAGATACGCAGTATTTT

D gene: TRBD1
clone size: few
J gene: TRBJ1-3
V gene: TRBV5-4
CDR3 protein: CASSLGQGYGNTIYF
CDR3 DNA: TGTGCCAGCAGCTTGGGACAGGGATATGGAAACACCATATATTTT

D gene: TRBD1
clone size: few
J gene: TRBJ1-2
V gene: TRBV2
CDR3 protein: CASKVKGAAQGAYGYTF
CDR3 DNA: TGTGCCAGCAAGGTCAAGGGGGCGGCACAGGGTGCGTATGGCTACACCTTC

D gene: TRBD1
clone size: NA
J gene: TRBJ1-6
V gene: TRBV7-2
CDR3 protein: CASSVDRDSPLHF
CDR3 DNA: TGTGCCAGCAGCGTGGACAGGGACTCACCCCTCCACTTT

D gene: NA
clone size: NA
J gene: TRBJ1-3
V gene: TRBV4-2
CDR3 protein: CASSQEAGNPGNTIYF
CDR3 DNA: TGTGCCAGCAGCCAAGAGGCAGGGAACCCTGGAAACACCATATATTTT

D gene: NA
clone size: NA
J gene: TRBJ2-5
V gene: TRBV4-2
CDR3 protein: CASSQETEETQYF
CDR3 DNA: TGTGCCAGCAGCCAAGAGACAGAGGAGACCCAGTACTTC

D gene: NA
clone size: NA
J gene: TRBJ1-1
V gene: TRBV5-1
CDR3 protein: CASSLWGDQNTEAFF
CDR3 DNA: TGCGCCAGCAGCCTTTGGGGGGATCAGAACACTGAAGCTTTCTTT

D gene: NA
clone size: NA
J gene: TRBJ1-6
V gene: TRBV6-5
CDR3 protein: CASSYSGSSYNSPLHF
CDR3 DNA: TGTGCCAGCAGTTACTCCGGGAGCTCCTATAATTCACCCCTCCACTTT

D gene: NA
clone size: NA
J gene: TRBJ1-6
V gene: TRBV25-1
CDR3 protein: CASSESKGGTNNSPLHF
CDR3 DNA: TGTGCCAGCAGTGAATCGAAGGGGGGGACCAATAATTCACCCCTCCACTTT

D gene: NA
clone size: NA
J gene: TRBJ2-1
V gene: TRBV12-2
CDR3 protein: CASRFLALPITYNEQFF
CDR3 DNA: TGTGCAAGTCGCTTCCTGGCCCTGCCAATTACCTACAATGAGCAGTTCTTC

D gene: NA
clone size: NA
J gene: TRBJ1-5
V gene: TRBV27
CDR3 protein: CASRAGSRQPQHF
CDR3 DNA: TGTGCCAGCAGAGCAGGATCCCGGCAGCCCCAGCATTTT

D gene: NA
clone size: NA
J gene: TRBJ2-1
V gene: TRBV23-1
CDR3 protein: CASSQSYRTLSSYNEQFF
CDR3 DNA: TGCGCCAGCAGTCAATCTTACCGGACTCTTAGCTCCTACAATGAGCAGTTCTTC